This section outlines one TCR beta chain sequence together with its context. Antigen specificity is unknown. The data were obtained in a study of blood T cells in healthy people across ages. Using a J-beta primer mix together with a sample-barcoded 5' primer, a second PCR was run for about 7 to 12 cycles. MiXCR, run by TCRdb on the 5' RACE reads, gives a single entry per CDR3 protein. Of 750,000 to 850,000 distinct CDR3 sequences in the sample, 20% to 30% were seen once. Study findings and constraints: PBMCs that were unsorted prevented a conclusive naive versus antigen-experienced comparison.

The data also belong to a second study, concerning T cells of mothers and their children. That source adds: Donors were three healthy Caucasian mothers and their six children. Over 9.5 million reads per mother and some 3 million per child were obtained.

This TCR derives from a boy younger than 18 in good health. Sequencing input: blood.

CDR3 region: CASSLIAGGGADTQYF. DNA of the CDR3: TGTGCCAGCAGCTTAATAGCGGGGGGCGGCGCGGATACGCAGTATTTT. The V gene is TRBV7-3, the J gene TRBJ2-3, with TRBD2 matching 10 bases. V lost 1 base and J lost 6; bases outside the gene matches: 7. Germline lookup yields CDR1 SGHTA and CDR2 FQGTGA. This CDR3 has 16 amino acids.